This entry features one T cell receptor (beta chain) sequence. This entry is derived from a study of blood T cell repertoires in COVID-19. As for the study in general: The study drew acute and convalescent COVID-19 samples from the United States, Italy and Spain. T cells, B-cell-depleted T cells, or PBMCs provided the cDNA or gDNA that served as material.

In the original processing: Reference gene primer amplification yielded estimated nucleated cell counts. Using immunoSEQ multiplex PCR, the repertoire was profiled, and TCRdb retains in-frame clones only, with some absent. D and trimming were read from the DNA, whereas the V and J calls and clone size are those reported in that table. The sample holds nearly 55,000 clones; about 86% are singletons and the top ten take 12%. The sample was peripheral blood. The receptor was derived from a man aged 65-85 years with active COVID-19.

The CDR3 reads CASSPRRAGTEAFF. The CDR3 DNA is TGTGCCAGCAGCCCCCGTAGGGCAGGGACTGAAGCTTTCTTT. This chain links TRBV7-9 with TRBJ1-1; D might be TRBD1 (5 bases). The V gene's germline CDR1 is SEHNR and CDR2 FQNEAQ (reference sequence). Deletions cut 5 bases from V and 5 bases from J, with 15 bases between. This CDR3 comprises 14 residues.